This T cell receptor (beta chain) originates from a study of cytomegalovirus exposure and HLA in healthy donors. Study results and caveats: Within an earlier analysis, most TCR beta V segments proved productive either about 87% or about 30% of the time. The likely origin of a cluster of highly shared sequence variants was a sequencing artifact.

The study ran its PCR with 60 Vbeta and 13 Jbeta primers. Data came from immunoSEQ multiplex PCR; TCRdb stores just in-frame clones and leaves some out. The table has 160,000 or so clones, more than 60% seen once. This clone came up a few times. The antigen is unknown. This TCR came from a woman aged 35 to 49 in good health and CMV-seropositive. The sequencing input was PBMCs.

The CDR3 here is CASSPRTSGETQYF. The CDR3 coding sequence is TGTGCCAGCAGCCCCCGGACTAGCGGAGAGACCCAGTACTTC. The chain links TRBV5-4 to TRBJ2-5; TRBD2 agrees at 10 bases. V lost 4 bases, J lost 4 bases, and 4 bases stayed unmatched. The germline V gene has CDR1 SGHNT and CDR2 YYREEE (reference sequence). The CDR3 covers 14 residues.